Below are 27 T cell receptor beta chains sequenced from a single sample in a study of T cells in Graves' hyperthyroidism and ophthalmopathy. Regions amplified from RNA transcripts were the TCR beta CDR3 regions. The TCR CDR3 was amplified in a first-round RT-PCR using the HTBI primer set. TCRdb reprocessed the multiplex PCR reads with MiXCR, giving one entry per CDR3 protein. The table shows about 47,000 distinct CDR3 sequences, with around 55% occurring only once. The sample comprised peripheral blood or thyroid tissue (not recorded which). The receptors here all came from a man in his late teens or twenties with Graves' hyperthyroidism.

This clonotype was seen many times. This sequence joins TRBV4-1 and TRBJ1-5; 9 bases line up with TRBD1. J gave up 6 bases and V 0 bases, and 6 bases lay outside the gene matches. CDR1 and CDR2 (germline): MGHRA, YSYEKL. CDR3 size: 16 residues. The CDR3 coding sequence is TGCGCCAGCAGCCAAGAGGGGACAGGGTTCGGTCAGCCCCAGCATTTT. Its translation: CASSQEGTGFGQPQHF.

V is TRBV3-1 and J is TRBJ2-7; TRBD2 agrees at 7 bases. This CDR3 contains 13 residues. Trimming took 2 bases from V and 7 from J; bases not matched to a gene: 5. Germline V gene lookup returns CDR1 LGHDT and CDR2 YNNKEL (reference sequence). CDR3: CASSQRGSSEQYF. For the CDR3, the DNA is TGTGCCAGCAGCCAACGCGGGAGTAGTGAGCAGTACTTC.

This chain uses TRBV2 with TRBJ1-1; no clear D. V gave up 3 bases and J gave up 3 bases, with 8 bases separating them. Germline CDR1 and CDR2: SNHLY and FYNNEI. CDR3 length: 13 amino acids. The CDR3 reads CASSDQIDTEAFF. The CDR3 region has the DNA TGTGCCAGCAGTGATCAAATAGACACTGAAGCTTTCTTT.

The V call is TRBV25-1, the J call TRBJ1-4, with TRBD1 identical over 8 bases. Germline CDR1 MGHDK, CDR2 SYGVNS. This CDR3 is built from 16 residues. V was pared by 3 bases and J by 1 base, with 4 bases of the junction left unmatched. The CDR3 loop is CASSDRGQGTNEKLFF. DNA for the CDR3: TGTGCCAGCAGTGATAGAGGACAGGGAACTAATGAAAAACTGTTTTTT. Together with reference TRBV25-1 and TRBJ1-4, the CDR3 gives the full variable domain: EADIYQTPRYLVIGTGKKITLECSQTMGHDKMYWYQQDPGMELHLIHYSYGVNSTEKGDLSSESTVSRIRTEHFPLTLESARPSHTSQYLCASSDRGQGTNEKLFFGSGTQLSVL.

CDR3 nucleotide sequence: TGCAGTGCTATAGACAGGGGGCGACAGCCCCAGCATTTT. Protein sequence: CSAIDRGRQPQHF. V usage is TRBV20-1 and J usage is TRBJ1-5; 10 positions match TRBD1. Germline V gives CDR1 DFQATT, CDR2 SNEGSKA (reference sequence). The CDR3 covers 13 residues. The V segment lost 4 bases and the J segment 7 bases; nucleotides outside the gene matches: 4.

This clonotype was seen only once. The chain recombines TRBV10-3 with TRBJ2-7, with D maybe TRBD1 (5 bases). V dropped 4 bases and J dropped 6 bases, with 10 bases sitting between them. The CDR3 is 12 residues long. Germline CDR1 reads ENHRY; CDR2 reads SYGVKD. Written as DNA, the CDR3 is TGTGCCATCAGTGCCCAGGGCGGCGAGCAGTACTTC. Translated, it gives CAISAQGGEQYF.

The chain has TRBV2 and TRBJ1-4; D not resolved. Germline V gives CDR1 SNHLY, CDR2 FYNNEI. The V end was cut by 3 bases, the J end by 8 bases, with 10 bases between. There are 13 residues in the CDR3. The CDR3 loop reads CASSESGGEKLFF. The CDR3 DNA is TGTGCCAGCAGTGAGTCAGGTGGAGAAAAACTGTTTTTT.

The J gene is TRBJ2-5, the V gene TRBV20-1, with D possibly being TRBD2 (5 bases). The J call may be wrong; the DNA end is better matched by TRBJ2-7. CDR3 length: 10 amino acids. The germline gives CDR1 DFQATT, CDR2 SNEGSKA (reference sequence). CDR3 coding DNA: TGCAGTGCGAGGGACTACGAGCAGTACTTC. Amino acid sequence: CSARDYEQYF.

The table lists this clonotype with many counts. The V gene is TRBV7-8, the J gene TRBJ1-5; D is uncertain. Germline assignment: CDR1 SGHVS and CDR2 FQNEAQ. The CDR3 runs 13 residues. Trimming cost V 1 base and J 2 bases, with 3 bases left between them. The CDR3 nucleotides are TGTGCCAGCAGCTTAGTGGGCAATCAGCCCCAGCATTTT. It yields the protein CASSLVGNQPQHF.

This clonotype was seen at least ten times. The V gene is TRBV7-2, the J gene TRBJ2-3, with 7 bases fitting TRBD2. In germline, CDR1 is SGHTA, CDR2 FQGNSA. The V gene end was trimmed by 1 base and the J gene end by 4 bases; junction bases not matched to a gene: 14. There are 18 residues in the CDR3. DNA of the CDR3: TGTGCCAGCAGCTTAGTGGGGTGGCGGGGGACCATCTCAGATACGCAGTATTTT. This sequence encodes CASSLVGWRGTISDTQYF.

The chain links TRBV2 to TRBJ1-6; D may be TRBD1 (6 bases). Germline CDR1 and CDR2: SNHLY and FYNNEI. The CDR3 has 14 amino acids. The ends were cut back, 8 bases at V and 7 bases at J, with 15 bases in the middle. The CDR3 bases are TGTGCCAGCCTAAAACAGGGTACAAATTCACCCCTCCACTTT. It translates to CASLKQGTNSPLHF.

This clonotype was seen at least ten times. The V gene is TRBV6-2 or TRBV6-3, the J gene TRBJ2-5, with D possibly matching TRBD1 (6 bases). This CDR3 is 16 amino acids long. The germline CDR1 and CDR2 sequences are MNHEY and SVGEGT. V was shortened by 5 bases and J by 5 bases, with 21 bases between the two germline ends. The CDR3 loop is CASSPLPQGPQETQYF. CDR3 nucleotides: TGTGCCAGCAGTCCCTTACCCCAGGGGCCCCAGGAGACCCAGTACTTC.

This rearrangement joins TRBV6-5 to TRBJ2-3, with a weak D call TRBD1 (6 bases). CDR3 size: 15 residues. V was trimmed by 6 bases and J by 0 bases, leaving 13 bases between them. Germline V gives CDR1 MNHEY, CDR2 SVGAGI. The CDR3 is CASSWTASSTDTQYF. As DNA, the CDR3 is TGTGCCAGCAGCTGGACAGCTTCTAGCACAGATACGCAGTATTTT.

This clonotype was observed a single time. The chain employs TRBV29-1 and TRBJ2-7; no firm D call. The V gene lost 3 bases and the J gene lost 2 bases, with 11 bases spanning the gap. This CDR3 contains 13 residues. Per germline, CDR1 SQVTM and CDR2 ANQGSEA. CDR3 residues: CSVEAGSTYEQYF. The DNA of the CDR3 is TGCAGCGTTGAGGCAGGCAGTACCTACGAGCAGTACTTC.

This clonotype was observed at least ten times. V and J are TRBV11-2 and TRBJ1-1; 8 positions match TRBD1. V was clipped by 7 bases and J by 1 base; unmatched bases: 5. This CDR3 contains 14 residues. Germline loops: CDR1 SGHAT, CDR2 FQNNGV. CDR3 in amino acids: CASTPDRANTEAFF. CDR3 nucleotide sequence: TGTGCCAGCACCCCGGACAGGGCGAACACTGAAGCTTTCTTT.

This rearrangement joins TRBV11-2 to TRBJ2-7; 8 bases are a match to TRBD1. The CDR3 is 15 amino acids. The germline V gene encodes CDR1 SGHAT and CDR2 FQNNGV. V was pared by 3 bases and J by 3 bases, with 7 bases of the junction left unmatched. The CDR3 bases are TGTGCCAGCAGCTTGTCAGGGACAGGTTACTACGAGCAGTACTTC. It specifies CASSLSGTGYYEQYF.

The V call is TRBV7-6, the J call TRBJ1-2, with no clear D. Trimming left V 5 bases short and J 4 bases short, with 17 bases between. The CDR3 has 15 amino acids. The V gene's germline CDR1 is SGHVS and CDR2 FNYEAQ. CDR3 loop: CASSADDGRGYGYTF. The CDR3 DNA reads TGTGCCAGCAGCGCGGACGACGGCCGGGGCTATGGCTACACCTTC.

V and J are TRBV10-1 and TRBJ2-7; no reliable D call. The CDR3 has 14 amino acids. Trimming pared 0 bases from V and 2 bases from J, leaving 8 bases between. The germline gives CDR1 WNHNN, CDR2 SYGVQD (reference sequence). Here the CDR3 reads CASSESQDPYEQYF. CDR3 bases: TGCGCCAGCAGTGAGTCTCAGGACCCCTACGAGCAGTACTTC.

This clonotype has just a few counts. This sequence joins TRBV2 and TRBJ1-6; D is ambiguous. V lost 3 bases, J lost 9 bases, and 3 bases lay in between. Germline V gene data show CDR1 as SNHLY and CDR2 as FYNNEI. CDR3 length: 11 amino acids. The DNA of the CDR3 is TGTGCCAGCAGTGAGGCTTCACCCCTCCACTTT. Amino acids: CASSEASPLHF.

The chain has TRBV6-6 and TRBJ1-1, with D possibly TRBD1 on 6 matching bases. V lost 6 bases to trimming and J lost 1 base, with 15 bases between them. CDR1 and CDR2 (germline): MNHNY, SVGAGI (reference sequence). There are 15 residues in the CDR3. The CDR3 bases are TGTGCCAGCAGCGAACAGATCAGGGGGAACACTGAAGCTTTCTTT. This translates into CASSEQIRGNTEAFF.

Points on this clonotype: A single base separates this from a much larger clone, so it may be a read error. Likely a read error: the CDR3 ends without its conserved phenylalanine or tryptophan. CDR3 region: CASSRGVDEKLFS. CDR3 nucleotides: TGTGCCAGCAGTCGGGGTGTGGATGAAAAACTGTTTTCT. This chain joins TRBV28 and TRBJ1-4; D remains ambiguous. V lost 5 bases to trimming and J lost 6 bases, with 10 bases between them. There are 13 residues in the CDR3. CDR1 and CDR2 (germline): MDHEN, SYDVKM.

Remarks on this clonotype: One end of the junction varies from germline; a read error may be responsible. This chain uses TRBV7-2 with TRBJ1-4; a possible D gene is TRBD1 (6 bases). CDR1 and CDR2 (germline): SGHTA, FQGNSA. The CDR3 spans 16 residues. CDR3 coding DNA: TGTGCCAGCAGCTCCACAGGGAGCATCATGAGTGGAAAACCGTTTTTT. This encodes CASSSTGSIMSGKPFF.

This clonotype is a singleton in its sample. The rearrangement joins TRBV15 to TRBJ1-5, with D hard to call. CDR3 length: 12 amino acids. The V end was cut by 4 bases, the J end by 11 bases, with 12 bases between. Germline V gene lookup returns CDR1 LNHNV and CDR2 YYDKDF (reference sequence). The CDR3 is CATSTLLGTQHF. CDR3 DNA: TGTGCCACCAGCACCTTACTGGGGACCCAGCATTTT. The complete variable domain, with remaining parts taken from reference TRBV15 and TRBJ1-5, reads DAMVIQNPRYQVTQFGKPVTLSCSQTLNHNVMYWYQQKSSQAPKLLFHYYDKDFNNEADTPDNFQSRRPNTSFCFLDIRSPGLGDTAMYLCATSTLLGTQHFGDGTRLSIL.

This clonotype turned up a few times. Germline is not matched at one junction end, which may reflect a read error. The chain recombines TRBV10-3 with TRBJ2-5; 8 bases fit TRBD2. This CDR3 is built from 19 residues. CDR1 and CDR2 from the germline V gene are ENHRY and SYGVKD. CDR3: CAISESKPGREVGQETRYF. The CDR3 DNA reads TGTGCCATCAGTGAGTCGAAGCCCGGGAGGGAAGTAGGACAAGAGACCCGGTACTTC.

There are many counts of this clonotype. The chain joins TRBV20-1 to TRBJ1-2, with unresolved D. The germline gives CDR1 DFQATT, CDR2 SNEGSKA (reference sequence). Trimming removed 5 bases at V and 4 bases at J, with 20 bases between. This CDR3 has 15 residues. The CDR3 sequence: CSAETYGAGSYGYTF. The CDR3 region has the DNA TGCAGTGCTGAAACTTATGGCGCGGGGTCCTATGGCTACACCTTC.

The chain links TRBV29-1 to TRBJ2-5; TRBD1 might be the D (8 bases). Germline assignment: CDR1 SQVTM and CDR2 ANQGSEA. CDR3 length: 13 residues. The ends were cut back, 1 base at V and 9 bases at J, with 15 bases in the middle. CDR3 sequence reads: CSVEGTGRVAQYF. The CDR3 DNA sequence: TGCAGCGTTGAAGGGACAGGGAGGGTGGCCCAGTACTTC.

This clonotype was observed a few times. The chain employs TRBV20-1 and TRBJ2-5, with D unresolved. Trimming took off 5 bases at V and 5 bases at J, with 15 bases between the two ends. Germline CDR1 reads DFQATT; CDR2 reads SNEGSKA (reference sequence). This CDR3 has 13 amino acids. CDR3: CSAADGGTETQYF. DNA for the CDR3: TGCAGTGCTGCGGACGGCGGTACGGAGACCCAGTACTTC.